What follows are 32 T cell receptor beta chains derived from one specimen sequenced in a study of blood T cell repertoires in COVID-19 (TCRdb year 2020). Receptors were amplified or captured by the immunoSEQ multiplex PCR assay. TCRdb obtained this table from immuneACCESS and retained in-frame rearrangements with V and J assigned. These tables miss some clones; where compared with another copy, unresolved V genes account for less than half of the shortfall, and the remainder is unexplained. Here the sample has fewer than 90,000 clones; under 85% occur a single time. In total, the top ten clones hold 15% of the sample. Sequences were obtained from peripheral blood. The receptors stem from a man aged 55 to 69 with COVID-19, enrolled during active disease.

Remarks on this clone: The sample contains more than one DNA sequence encoding this CDR3. V is TRBV30 and J is TRBJ2-7; no reliable D call. Germline lookup yields CDR1 GTSNPN and CDR2 SVGIG (reference sequence). This CDR3 region has 13 residues. V was trimmed by 8 bases and J by 0 bases, leaving 14 bases between them. CDR3 DNA: TGTGCCCGCGCGTCAGGCTTCTCCTACGAGCAGTACTTC. Translated: CARASGFSYEQYF. Full variable domain (remainder filled in from reference TRBV30 and TRBJ2-7): SQTIHQWPATLVQPVGSPLSLECTVEGTSNPNLYWYRQAAGRGLQLLFYSVGIGQISSEVPQNLSASRPQDRQFILSSKKLLLSDSGFYLCARASGFSYEQYFGPGTRLTVT.

The chain is built from TRBV18 and TRBJ2-7, with TRBD1 matching over 8 bases. V shed 3 bases, J shed 2 bases, and the junction held 6 bases outside the gene matches. The CDR3 runs 15 residues. Germline CDR1 is KGHSH and CDR2 is LQKENI. CDR3: CASSPPGQGAYEQYF. Written as DNA, the CDR3 is TGTGCCAGCTCACCGCCCGGACAGGGAGCCTACGAGCAGTACTTC. The full variable domain, in which reference TRBV18 and TRBJ2-7 provide the parts outside the CDR3, is NAGVMQNPRHLVRRRGQEARLRCSPMKGHSHVYWYRQLPEEGLKFMVYLQKENIIDESGMPKERFSAEFPKEGPSILRIQQVVRGDSAAYFCASSPPGQGAYEQYFGPGTRLTVT.

This chain links TRBV7-3 with TRBJ2-2, with 7 nucleotides matching TRBD1. Germline lookup yields CDR1 SGHTA and CDR2 FQGTGA. V lost 7 bases and J lost 6; bases outside the gene matches: 5. The CDR3 contains 13 residues. The CDR3 DNA reads TGTGCCAGCACCCAGGGGGTTCCCGGGGAGCTGTTTTTT. Translating gives CASTQGVPGELFF. Together with reference TRBV7-3 and TRBJ2-2, the CDR3 gives the full variable domain: GAGVSQTPSNKVTEKGKYVELRCDPISGHTALYWYRQSLGQGPEFLIYFQGTGAADDSGLPNDRFFAVRPEGSVSTLKIQRTERGDSAVYLCASTQGVPGELFFGEGSRLTVL.

The chain has TRBV6-5 and TRBJ1-5; D not resolved. Germline CDR1 and CDR2: MNHEY and SVGAGI. The V gene lost 5 bases and the J gene lost 3 bases, with 11 bases spanning the gap. This CDR3 has 14 residues. CDR3 in DNA: TGTGCCAGCAGTAATCAGTTAAACAATCAGCCCCAGCATTTT. This encodes CASSNQLNNQPQHF.

This chain uses TRBV10-3 with TRBJ2-7; 8 bases are a match to TRBD2. After removal of 8 bases from V and 0 bases from J, the junction contained 15 bases not matched to a gene. Germline CDR1 ENHRY, CDR2 SYGVKD. The CDR3 runs 17 residues. The CDR3 protein is CAIRSRRASGRSYEQYF. CDR3 nucleotide sequence: TGTGCCATCCGTTCCCGCCGAGCTAGCGGGCGCTCCTACGAGCAGTACTTC.

This clone was found a few times. The genes are TRBV14 and TRBJ1-2, with D tentatively TRBD1 (6 bases). This CDR3 region has 15 residues. V was shortened by 4 bases and J by 5 bases, with 17 bases between the two germline ends. The germline V gene has CDR1 SGHDN and CDR2 FVKESK. The CDR3 spells CASSPGTSISYGYTF. For the CDR3, the DNA is TGTGCCAGCAGCCCCGGGACATCGATAAGTTATGGCTACACCTTC.

J is TRBJ1-2 and V is TRBV6-5; 7 bases are a match to TRBD1. The V segment lost 4 bases and the J segment 4 bases; nucleotides outside the gene matches: 3. This CDR3 has 13 residues. Germline V gene lookup returns CDR1 MNHEY and CDR2 SVGAGI. In DNA form, the CDR3 reads TGTGCCAGCAGTTCGGGACAGACCTATGGCTACACCTTC. It specifies CASSSGQTYGYTF.

V and J are TRBV19 and TRBJ1-2; D is possibly TRBD1 (6 bases). Per germline, CDR1 LNHDA and CDR2 SQIVND (reference sequence). V shed 6 bases and J shed 8 bases, with 10 bases lying between them. CDR3 length: 11 amino acids. CDR3 DNA sequence: TGTGCCAGTAGAACAGGGTCGGGCTACACCTTC. It codes for CASRTGSGYTF.

The V call is TRBV28, the J call TRBJ2-7, with D perhaps matching TRBD1 (6 bases). Trimming removed 10 bases from V and 8 bases from J, with 15 bases in between. The CDR3 has 11 amino acids. Germline V gene data show CDR1 as MDHEN and CDR2 as SYDVKM. CDR3 region: CATNKQGKQYF. CDR3 DNA: TGTGCCACCAACAAACAGGGAAAGCAGTACTTC.

This chain uses TRBV28 with TRBJ1-5; 8 bases agree with TRBD1. Looked up from germline, CDR1 is MDHEN and CDR2 is SYDVKM. Trimming at V came to 6 bases and at J to 6 bases, leaving 13 bases not matched to a gene. The CDR3 length is 16 residues. CDR3 loop: CASRPSVRGRIQPQHF. DNA of the CDR3: TGTGCCAGCAGACCATCCGTCAGGGGGCGTATTCAGCCCCAGCATTTT. Combining the CDR3 with reference TRBV28 and TRBJ1-5 gives the whole variable domain DVKVTQSSRYLVKRTGEKVFLECVQDMDHENMFWYRQDPGLGLRLIYFSYDVKMKEKGDIPEGYSVSREKKERFSLILESASTNQTSMYLCASRPSVRGRIQPQHFGDGTRLSIL.

This chain connects TRBV2 to TRBJ2-2; tentatively, D is TRBD1 (5 bases). V lost 6 bases to trimming and J lost 8 bases, with 10 bases between them. CDR3 size: 12 residues. From germline, CDR1 is SNHLY and CDR2 FYNNEI. The CDR3 is CASSAGAGELFF. The CDR3 DNA sequence: TGTGCCAGCAGCGCTGGGGCGGGGGAGCTGTTTTTT.

This sequence joins TRBV3-1 (or the pseudogene TRBV3-2) and TRBJ1-2; D gene ambiguous. CDR3 length equals 15 residues. V was cut by 1 base and J by 7 bases, with 16 bases left in between. The germline V gene encodes CDR1 LGHDT and CDR2 YNNKEL (reference sequence). CDR3 sequence: CASSQGYRGFSGYTF. The CDR3 DNA reads TGTGCCAGCAGCCAAGGCTATCGGGGTTTTTCTGGCTACACCTTC.

This clone was recorded a few times. The chain combines TRBV19 with TRBJ1-1; no firm D call. Per the germline V gene, CDR1 is LNHDA and CDR2 is SQIVND (reference sequence). V was trimmed by 6 bases and J by 0 bases, leaving 17 bases between them. The length of the CDR3 is 16 residues. The CDR3 nucleotides read TGTGCCAGTAGGGGAGTGTCTTCTCTGGTGAACACTGAAGCTTTCTTT. Its translation: CASRGVSSLVNTEAFF.

This clone has only one observation. The chain combines TRBV9 with TRBJ2-7, with TRBD1 matching 8 bases. CDR3 length equals 14 residues. Trimming removed 4 bases from V and 3 bases from J; junction bases left unmatched: 6. The germline V gene encodes CDR1 SGDLS and CDR2 YYNGEE. The CDR3 DNA follows: TGTGCCAGCAGCCGGACCGACAGGGGCTACGAGCAGTACTTC. Protein sequence: CASSRTDRGYEQYF.

The chain joins TRBV30 to TRBJ2-7; tentatively, D is TRBD2 (6 bases). Per the germline V gene, CDR1 is GTSNPN and CDR2 is SVGIG (reference sequence). V was trimmed by 3 bases and J by 0 bases, leaving 12 bases between them. The CDR3 has 14 residues. CDR3 nucleotide sequence: TGTGCCTGGAGGAGAGGAGGGAGCTCCTACGAGCAGTACTTC. This gives the protein CAWRRGGSSYEQYF.

This clone was observed a few times. V and J are TRBV19 and TRBJ1-1; D perhaps matches TRBD1 (6 bases). CDR1 LNHDA and CDR2 SQIVND come from the germline V gene (reference sequence). Trimming shortened V by 3 bases and J by 6 bases, and 17 bases separated the two germline ends. CDR3 size: 15 residues. CDR3 sequence reads: CASSIPGQGGSEAFF. The CDR3 DNA sequence: TGTGCCAGTAGTATCCCGGGTCAAGGGGGATCTGAAGCTTTCTTT.

At least ten counts were recorded for this clone. The chain is built from TRBV7-3 and TRBJ2-2; a weak D match, TRBD1 (5 bases). Germline V gene lookup returns CDR1 SGHTA and CDR2 FQGTGA. The V end lost 3 bases, the J end lost 2 bases, and 13 bases lay between the germline ends. This CDR3 has 16 residues. The CDR3 DNA follows: TGTGCCAGCAGCTTCCTTGGGGCCGAAAACACCGGGGAGCTGTTTTTT. Translated: CASSFLGAENTGELFF.

The V and J genes are TRBV10-3 and TRBJ2-5; D gene unclear. Germline assignment: CDR1 ENHRY and CDR2 SYGVKD. Trimming took off 0 bases at V and 4 bases at J, with 9 bases between the two ends. This CDR3 has 14 amino acids. DNA for the CDR3: TGTGCCATCAGTGAGTCTCAGGCAGCAGAGACCCAGTACTTC. It specifies CAISESQAAETQYF.

V usage is TRBV9 and J usage is TRBJ1-1, with D maybe TRBD1 (6 bases). Germline V gene data show CDR1 as SGDLS and CDR2 as YYNGEE. V lost 3 bases and J 6 bases, leaving 12 bases between the germline ends. This CDR3 has 13 amino acids. The DNA of the CDR3 is TGTGCCAGCAGCGGGCGGGGGGCCCCTGAAGCTTTCTTT. This codes for CASSGRGAPEAFF.

The V and J genes are TRBV5-1 and TRBJ1-2; 9 bases are shared with TRBD1. The CDR3 sequence is 15 residues long. Germline V CDR1 and CDR2: SGHRS, YFSETQ. J lost 8 bases, V lost 0 bases, and 8 bases had no gene match. CDR3 DNA sequence: TGCGCCAGCAGCTTGGCCGCGGGACAGGGCAGGGGCTACACCTTC. Translating it yields CASSLAAGQGRGYTF. The whole variable domain, filled in from reference TRBV5-1 and TRBJ1-2, reads KAGVTQTPRYLIKTRGQQVTLSCSPISGHRSVSWYQQTPGQGLQFLFEYFSETQRNKGNFPGRFSGRQFSNSRSEMNVSTLELGDSALYLCASSLAAGQGRGYTFGSGTRLTVV.

The chain is built from TRBV12-3 or TRBV12-4 and TRBJ1-1; D gene ambiguous. The length of the CDR3 is 13 residues. V lost 3 bases and J 4 bases, leaving 9 bases between the germline ends. The CDR3: CASSFGEGTEAFF. The CDR3 region has the DNA TGTGCCAGCAGTTTTGGGGAGGGCACTGAAGCTTTCTTT.

Only a few counts were recorded for this clone. The rearrangement joins TRBV7-2 to TRBJ2-3; 7 positions match TRBD1. J lost 6 bases, V lost 5 bases, and 11 bases had no gene match. There are 15 residues in the CDR3. Germline loops: CDR1 SGHTA, CDR2 FQGNSA. CDR3 sequence: CASSPSGRGIDTQYF. DNA of the CDR3: TGTGCCAGCAGCCCTTCGGGCAGGGGGATCGATACGCAGTATTTT.

This clone has just a few counts. V and J are TRBV2 and TRBJ1-1, with D uncertain. Germline CDR1 reads SNHLY; CDR2 reads FYNNEI. The CDR3 is 14 amino acids. V lost 4 bases, J lost 4 bases, and 13 bases lay in between. For the CDR3, the DNA is TGTGCCAGCAGTGTAGCGTTCGGTGGCACTGAAGCTTTCTTT. Amino acid sequence: CASSVAFGGTEAFF.

This clone was seen more than once but under ten times. The chain uses TRBV12-5 and TRBJ2-1, with 10 bases fitting TRBD2. After removal of 0 bases from V and 9 bases from J, the junction contained 5 bases not matched to a gene. This CDR3 is 15 amino acids long. Germline assignment: CDR1 LGHNT and CDR2 FRNRAP. The CDR3 region has the DNA TGTGCTAGTGGTTTGGTCGCTAGCGGGAGTGGTGAGCAGTTCTTC. It translates to CASGLVASGSGEQFF.

This clone was detected only a few times. CDR3 coding DNA: TGTGCCAGCAGCAGTGTACTCTCCTACGAGCAGTACTTC. It encodes CASSSVLSYEQYF. This chain connects TRBV3-1 (or the pseudogene TRBV3-2) to TRBJ2-7, with D uncertain. The germline V and J ends were trimmed by 5 bases and 0 bases, with 8 bases remaining between them. Germline V gene data show CDR1 as LGHDT and CDR2 as YNNKEL (reference sequence). This CDR3 contains 13 residues.

The J gene is TRBJ2-1, the V gene TRBV25-1; the D gene is possibly TRBD1 (5 bases). The CDR3 covers 14 residues. CDR1 and CDR2 from the germline V gene are MGHDK and SYGVNS. Trimming removed 3 bases from V and 4 bases from J, with 10 bases in between. The CDR3 DNA is TGTGCCAGCAGTGACAGAGACAGATACAATGAGCAGTTCTTC. Amino acids: CASSDRDRYNEQFF.

This sequence joins TRBV28 and TRBJ1-2; 8 bases map to TRBD1. J was trimmed by 8 bases and V by 6 bases; bases with no gene match: 20. This CDR3 region has 17 residues. Germline V gene sequence: CDR1 MDHEN, CDR2 SYDVKM. CDR3 protein: CASSPAAGQGSLEGYTF. In nucleotides, the CDR3 is TGTGCCAGCAGCCCCGCCGCTGGACAGGGATCCCTCGAGGGCTACACCTTC.

The CDR3 coding sequence is TGTGCCAGCAGCTTAGCGGTGAGCTCCTATAATTCACCCCTCCACTTT. It codes for CASSLAVSSYNSPLHF. The chain combines TRBV11-3 with TRBJ1-6; D is unclear. V was shortened by 1 base and J by 0 bases, with 7 bases between the two germline ends. This CDR3 spans 16 amino acids. CDR1 and CDR2 (germline): SGHNT, YENEEA.

This clone was recorded a few times. The chain recombines TRBV7-3 with TRBJ2-5; TRBD1 is a possible D gene (8 bases). V gave up 2 bases and J gave up 5 bases, with 18 bases separating them. The CDR3 extends over 16 amino acids. Per the germline V gene, CDR1 is SGHTA and CDR2 is FQGTGA. DNA of the CDR3: TGTGCCAGCAGCTTATTCCCGACAGGGGAGGGGGAGACCCAGTACTTC. Encoded protein: CASSLFPTGEGETQYF.

The rearrangement links TRBV24-1 to TRBJ2-5, with TRBD2 identical over 12 bases. Unmatched junction bases numbered 7, after V lost 9 bases and J lost 3 bases. Per germline, CDR1 KGHDR and CDR2 SFDVKD. This CDR3 region has 15 residues. This CDR3 is CATSTPSGGEETQYF. In DNA, the CDR3 is TGTGCCACCTCTACTCCTAGCGGGGGGGAAGAGACCCAGTACTTC.

CDR3 sequence: CASSVWDRESHPYEQYF. CDR3 bases: TGTGCCAGCAGTGTATGGGACAGGGAATCTCATCCTTACGAGCAGTACTTC. This chain links TRBV6-1 with TRBJ2-7, with 9 bases aligning to TRBD1. The germline V gene encodes CDR1 MNHNS and CDR2 SASEGT. V dropped 4 bases and J dropped 4; count of bases not matched to a gene: 14. This CDR3 comprises 17 residues.

The rearrangement joins TRBV10-3 to TRBJ1-5; D perhaps matches TRBD1 (5 bases). This CDR3 spans 13 amino acids. Germline assignment: CDR1 ENHRY and CDR2 SYGVKD. The germline V and J ends were trimmed by 6 bases and 3 bases, with 9 bases remaining between them. CDR3 nucleotide sequence: TGTGCCATCAGGGGACTGATCAATCAGCCCCAGCATTTT. It specifies CAIRGLINQPQHF.